This T cell receptor (beta chain) is from a study of OX40 agonist ivuxolimab in advanced cancers. Study-level background: From 23 to 79 years was the age range, with a mean of 60 years, and roughly 83% were male. Whole-study results and caveats: Among the least clonally expanded were partial responders at 0.1-3.0 mg/kg. CD8+ T cells averaged more expanded clones than CD4+. Nonresponders included some who also had low normalized T-cell clonal expansion.

CDR1 is MNHEY and CDR2 is SVGAGI in the germline V gene. V gave up 2 bases and J gave up 7 bases; unmatched junction bases: 8. The CDR3 length is 15 residues. The data were produced by immunoSEQ multiplex PCR, yet TCRdb's version contains in-frame clones alone and is incomplete. The sample shows approximately 100,000 clones, around 80% of them seen only once. As to this clone: What it binds is not known.

The starting material was CD4+ or CD8+ T cells sorted from blood, obtained in a trial of the OX40 agonist ivuxolimab. This clonotype was sampled from an adult with an advanced solid tumor such as melanoma, head and neck, liver or kidney cancer. The chain is built from TRBV6-5 and TRBJ1-5; 7 bases line up with TRBD1. For the CDR3, the DNA is TGTGCCAGCAGTTACCTTGGACAGGCAGGCCAGCCCCAGCATTTT. Its protein product is CASSYLGQAGQPQHF.